The present entry profiles one T cell receptor beta chain with its context. The sample is drawn from a study of blood T cell repertoires in COVID-19. Study information: Spain, Italy and the United States supplied samples that represented acute and convalescent COVID-19. In each case, the material was cDNA or gDNA derived from T cells, B-cell-depleted T cells, or PBMCs.

V lost 6 bases to trimming and J lost 7 bases; unmatched junction nucleotides: 6. Germline V CDR1 and CDR2: MDHEN, SYDVKM. The CDR3 covers 14 residues. Data came from immunoSEQ multiplex PCR; TCRdb stores just in-frame clones and leaves some out. The sample comprises under 300,000 clones, under 95% of which are singletons, and about 2.3% rests with the top ten. Participants, roughly 18 to 100 years old, spanned 25 or so US areas. Participants' own reports of clinical history determined their cohort assignment. The genes are TRBV28 and TRBJ1-4; TRBD1 agrees at 9 bases. This TCR was sampled from a woman aged 40 to 50 with acute COVID-19. The sample comprised PBMCs or T cells enriched from blood (not recorded which). The CDR3 here is CASSRGQGGEKLFF. The CDR3 DNA is TGTGCCAGCAGCCGGGGACAGGGAGGTGAAAAACTGTTTTTT.